This TCR beta chain was retrieved from a study of neurological immune-mediated disorders. In TCRdb, the 5' RACE reads were re-called with MiXCR into one record per CDR3 protein. The sample includes more than 35,000 distinct CDR3 sequences, about 6% seen only once; the top ten take 0.55% to 0.6%. This clonotype was seen at least ten times. Input material: CD4+ T cells from blood. This sequence was found in a woman aged 40 to 50 in good health.

CDR3 in amino acids: CASSPTTSASTDTQYF. The CDR3 nucleotides are TGCGCCAGCAGCCCCACGACTAGCGCTAGCACAGATACGCAGTATTTT. This chain links TRBV5-1 with TRBJ2-3; TRBD2 matches 8 bases. J was trimmed by 0 bases and V by 4 bases; bases with no gene match: 7. The CDR3 covers 16 residues. The germline CDR1 and CDR2 sequences are SGHRS and YFSETQ.